This note documents a single TCR beta chain sequence. The ends were cut back, 6 bases at V and 2 bases at J, with 8 bases in the middle. Germline V lookup: CDR1 DFQATT, CDR2 SNEGSKA (reference sequence). This CDR3 has 11 amino acids. Profiled with immunoSEQ multiplex PCR; TCRdb holds only in-frame clones, not every one. The data contain more than 70,000 clones, approximately 88% of them singletons. This sample stems from a study of blood T cell repertoires in COVID-19. For the study at large: Collection of acute and convalescent COVID-19 samples took place in the United States, Italy and Spain. T cells, B-cell-depleted T cells, or PBMCs supplied cDNA or gDNA.

Sequencing was performed on peripheral blood. The chain is built from TRBV20-1 and TRBJ2-7, with D tentatively TRBD1 (6 bases). This clonotype originated in a middle-aged man with active COVID-19. CDR3 coding DNA: TGCAGTGCGGGGACAACCTACGAGCAGTACTTC. This translates into CSAGTTYEQYF.